The present T cell receptor beta chain was sequenced within a study of neurological immune-mediated disorders. At least ten counts were recorded for this clonotype. Template-switch 5'RACE cDNA synthesis added a 10-nucleotide unique molecular identifier. TCRdb called the 5' RACE reads again in MiXCR, with one record for every CDR3 protein. Of about 30,000 distinct CDR3 sequences listed, around 15% are singletons. Trimming cost V 6 bases and J 0 bases, with 9 bases left between them. The CDR3 runs 13 residues. Serving as healthy controls were blood bank volunteers based in Maryland, USA. Sequenced input: PBMCs. The chain links TRBV12-3 or TRBV12-4 to TRBJ2-7; D remains ambiguous. This TCR came from a man in his 70s in good health. CDR3 amino acids: CASSLTSSYEQYF. As DNA, the CDR3 is TGTGCCAGCAGCCTCACGAGCTCCTACGAGCAGTACTTC.